A selection of T cell receptor beta chains follows, all from one sample in a study of T cells in narcolepsy. Data came from immunoSEQ multiplex PCR; TCRdb stores just in-frame clones and leaves some out. The data hold tens of thousands of clones, with approximately 85% observed a single time. The sequenced sample was CD45RA- memory CD4+ T cells from PBMCs. These receptor sequences come from a human donor with narcolepsy. CDR3s include the opening cysteine and the closing phenylalanine or tryptophan. A D gene is named only where the DNA matches it firmly. Not every row has a clone size; where given, it reads once, few, many or a size class.

j_call v_call clone_size d_call cdr3_nt cdr3_aa
TRBJ2-2 TRBV28 - TRBD1 TGTGCCAGCAGATCGCAGGGGGAGACCGGGGAGCTGTTTTTT CASRSQGETGELFF
TRBJ1-2 TRBV28 - - TGTGCCAGCAGACAGGGCGAGTATGGCTACACCTTC CASRQGEYGYTF
TRBJ1-6 TRBV19 - TRBD1 TGTGCCACCCGACAGGGGGCGAATTCACCCCTCCACTTT CATRQGANSPLHF
TRBJ2-7 TRBV6-5 few TRBD2 TGTGCCAGTTCGGAAGGGGGGACTAGTTACTACGAGCAGTACTTC CASSEGGTSYYEQYF
TRBJ2-7 TRBV28 - TRBD2 TGTGCCAGCCATAGCGGGGGCTCCTACGAGCAGTACTTC CASHSGGSYEQYF
TRBJ1-6 TRBV6-1 - - TGTGCCAGCTTAGTTAATAATTCACCCCTCCACTTT CASLVNNSPLHF
TRBJ2-5 TRBV30 - TRBD2 TGTGCCTGGAGTGCCCAGGGACTAGCGGGGGGAGGGGGCCAGTACTTC CAWSAQGLAGGGGQYF
TRBJ2-1 TRBV18 - - TGTGCCAGCTCACCACTTAGGGAAATTAAGACAAAGTTCTTC CASSPLREIKTKFF
TRBJ2-3 TRBV7-8 - - TGTGCCAGCAGCTTATCGGTTACTAGCACAGATACGCAGTATTTT CASSLSVTSTDTQYF
TRBJ2-1 TRBV19 - - TGTGCCAGTAGTCCCCGGGGCTACAATGAGCAGTTCTTC CASSPRGYNEQFF
TRBJ2-5 TRBV5-4 - - TGTGCCAGCAGCTTGGAGGCTAGCTCGGAGACCCAGTACTTC CASSLEASSETQYF
TRBJ1-6 TRBV5-4 - TRBD1 TGTGCCAGCAGCCCGGACAGGTCAAGCTCCTATAATTCACCCCTCCACTTT CASSPDRSSSYNSPLHF
TRBJ1-4 TRBV7-2 - - TGTGCCAGCAGCTTAGAGGTTGCAACTAATGAAAAACTGTTTTTT CASSLEVATNEKLFF
TRBJ1-1 TRBV7-2 - - TGTGCCAGCAGCTTAGCGGTTCAGGGTGAAGCTTTCTTT CASSLAVQGEAFF
TRBJ2-7 TRBV12-5 - TRBD1 TGTGCTAGTGGTTGGACGGGACAGGGGGCGGTAAACGAGCAGTACTTC CASGWTGQGAVNEQYF
TRBJ2-7 TRBV5-6 - TRBD2 TGTGCCAGCAGCTTGGCCTGGGCTAGCGGGGCAAGCACCTACGAGCAGTACTTC CASSLAWASGASTYEQYF
TRBJ2-2 TRBV15 - TRBD1 TGTGCCACCAGCAGAGGACAGGGGGCGTCGGCCGGGGAGCTGTTTTTT CATSRGQGASAGELFF
TRBJ1-2 TRBV19 - TRBD1 TGTGCCAGTAGTCTGGACAGGCTAAGGGGCTACACCTTC CASSLDRLRGYTF
TRBJ1-6 TRBV6-5 once TRBD1 TGTGCCAGCAGACTAGGACAGGGGAATTCACCCCTCCACTTT CASRLGQGNSPLHF
TRBJ1-5 TRBV19 few - TGTGCCAGTAACCCCGGGGGCTTACAGCCCCAGCATTTT CASNPGGLQPQHF
TRBJ2-6 TRBV7-2 - TRBD2 TGTGCCAGCAGCTTATTGGGACTAGCGGCGGGGGGCGTCCTGACTTTC CASSLLGLAAGGVLTF
TRBJ2-3 TRBV9 - - TGTGCCAGCAGCGTTACAGGGTATAAGGATACGCAGTATTTT CASSVTGYKDTQYF
TRBJ2-7 TRBV14 - TRBD1 TGTGCCAGCAGCCAAGTACAGGGGGCTTTGAACGAGCAGTACTTC CASSQVQGALNEQYF
TRBJ1-2 TRBV6-5 - TRBD1 TGTGCCAGCAGTTATGACAGGGGGCGCGTTTATGGCTACACCTTC CASSYDRGRVYGYTF
TRBJ1-2 TRBV7-2 once TRBD1 TGTGCCAGCAGCCAACGCGGACAGGGGGCGTATGGCTACACCTTC CASSQRGQGAYGYTF
TRBJ2-1 TRBV27 - TRBD1 TGTGCCAGCAGTTCTCAACACAGGGGTCTACTTAACAATGAGCAGTTCTTC CASSSQHRGLLNNEQFF
TRBJ2-6 TRBV30 - - TGTGCCTGGACCAAAAGGAGATCGGGGGCCAACGTCCTGACTTTC CAWTKRRSGANVLTF
TRBJ2-3 TRBV5-4 - TRBD1 TGTGCCAGCAGCCGGCAGGGGGCGCGAGATACGCAGTATTTT CASSRQGARDTQYF
TRBJ2-1 TRBV9 - TRBD2 TGTGCCAGCAGCGTAGTAAGCGGGACCTACAATGAGCAGTTCTTC CASSVVSGTYNEQFF
TRBJ2-4 TRBV2 once TRBD2 TGTGCCAGCAGTGAACCTAGCGGGGGGGCCAAAAACATTCAGTACTTC CASSEPSGGAKNIQYF
TRBJ2-2 TRBV5-1 - TRBD1 TGCGCCAGCAGCTGGGGACAGGGGGCGCGAGGTGGGAACACCGGGGAGCTGTTTTTT CASSWGQGARGGNTGELFF
TRBJ1-2 TRBV5-4 - - TGCGCCAGCAGCCAAGAATTCGGATTCTACCGCATTTTC CASSQEFGFYRIF
TRBJ2-2 TRBV2 - - TGTGCCAGCAGTGAAGAGAACACCGGGGAGCTGTTTTTT CASSEENTGELFF
TRBJ2-4 TRBV19 - TRBD1 TGTGCCAGTAGTATATTGGCAGGGGGCGCCGGGTCCAAAAACATTCAGTACTTC CASSILAGGAGSKNIQYF
TRBJ1-1 TRBV7-2 - - TGTGCCAGCAGCCTTGACCACACTGAAGCTTTCTTT CASSLDHTEAFF